A selection of T cell receptor beta chains follows, all from one sample in a study of T cells after yellow fever vaccination. TCRdb passed the 5' RACE reads through MiXCR, listing each CDR3 protein once. The sample carries around 330,000 distinct CDR3 sequences, around 3.6% recorded once. The material was PBMCs, obtained on the day of the yellow fever booster vaccination. These TCRs come from a man younger than 35 who received the YFV17D yellow fever vaccine. Each CDR3 is given without its conserved first and last residue. Each record gives: J gene, V gene, CDR3 protein.

>TRBJ2-1|TRBV7-3
ASSPRTSGGRNEQF
>TRBJ1-1|TRBV20-1
SAQKMEAF
>TRBJ2-7|TRBV6-2/TRBV6-3
ASRSGTGKEYEQY
>TRBJ2-1|TRBV7-6
ASSSRINNEQF
>TRBJ1-2|TRBV18
ASSPDVGTHYGYT
>TRBJ2-1|TRBV9
ASSVARGEQF
>TRBJ2-5|TRBV5-6
ASSYWTTEETQY
>TRBJ1-1|TRBV6-5
ASRGEYRNTEAF
>TRBJ1-4|TRBV7-2
ASSPNGATNEKLF
>TRBJ2-3|TRBV20-1
SVRPSGGADTQY
>TRBJ2-1|TRBV9
ASSLTDTSYSYNEQF
>TRBJ1-1|TRBV20-1
SARSGARNTEAF
>TRBJ1-1|TRBV7-9
ASSLSQGARAF
>TRBJ2-1|TRBV7-2
ASSATGAGEQF
>TRBJ2-1|TRBV6-2/TRBV6-3
ASSPGVGQF
>TRBJ1-2|TRBV13
ASSTGVGALYGYT
>TRBJ1-2|TRBV18
ASSPSGALNGYT
>TRBJ2-2|TRBV7-2
ASSLDTGGELF
>TRBJ2-3|TRBV19
ASSWRLASTDTQY
>TRBJ1-3|TRBV6-5
ASSDDRSGNTIY
>TRBJ1-2|TRBV6-5
ASSRFLETRLTNYGYT
>TRBJ2-7|TRBV20-1
SATRDRGRDEQY
>TRBJ2-1|TRBV18
ASSPLERAHNEQF
>TRBJ1-1|TRBV7-3
ASSSTVHTEAF
>TRBJ2-7|TRBV7-8
ASSLGRTGLYEQY
>TRBJ1-1|TRBV3-1
ASSQSDTNTEAF
>TRBJ2-5|TRBV5-1
ASSSRGGGFETQY
>TRBJ2-5|TRBV3-1
ASSHTGLQETQY
>TRBJ2-1|TRBV20-1
SARREDEQF
>TRBJ2-1|TRBV7-2
ASSAGLAGHNEQF
>TRBJ1-6|TRBV6-6
ASRGQANSPLH
>TRBJ2-4|TRBV19
ASSDRGDKNIQY